A single sample gave rise to the 23 T cell receptor beta chains below, sequenced in a study of radiation and T cells in renal cell carcinoma. Assay: immunoSEQ multiplex PCR; the TCRdb copy retains only in-frame clones and omits some. The repertoire has about 10,000 clones, around 56% of them found once; the top ten carry roughly 10%. As to treatment: treatment-naive control, cytoreductive nephrectomy. Material: tumor tissue, obtained from a patient whose treatment was nephrectomy without radiotherapy. Receptors originate from a man aged 40-50 years with renal cell carcinoma.

The chain is built from TRBV9 and TRBJ2-7, with D hard to call. Looked up from germline, CDR1 is SGDLS and CDR2 is YYNGEE. CDR3 size: 15 residues. Trimming pared 0 bases from V and 0 bases from J, leaving 10 bases between. The CDR3 coding sequence is TGTGCCAGCAGCGTAGGAAGTCAGAGCTCCTACGAGCAGTACTTC. Amino acids: CASSVGSQSSYEQYF.

CDR3 in amino acids: CASSLGTGGNTEAFF. DNA for the CDR3: TGTGCCAGCAGCCTAGGGACAGGCGGGAACACTGAAGCTTTCTTT. J is TRBJ1-1 and V is TRBV11-1, with TRBD1 identical over 8 bases. Germline V gene sequence: CDR1 SGHAT, CDR2 FQDESV (reference sequence). The CDR3 length is 15 residues. V shed 5 bases, J shed 1 base, and the junction held 6 bases outside the gene matches.

This clone turned up a few times. The V call is TRBV30, the J call TRBJ1-1; no clear D gene. Trimming removed 4 bases at V and 0 bases at J, with 12 bases between. CDR3 length: 14 amino acids. The germline V gene has CDR1 GTSNPN and CDR2 SVGIG (reference sequence). CDR3: CAWIFGRMNTEAFF. The CDR3 DNA reads as TGTGCCTGGATATTCGGCAGGATGAACACTGAAGCTTTCTTT.

V is TRBV9 and J is TRBJ2-3; 7 bases line up with TRBD2. The junction had 9 bases not matched to a gene; V was cut back by 7 bases and J by 10 bases. This CDR3 is 12 amino acids long. Germline CDR1 and CDR2: SGDLS and YYNGEE. CDR3 sequence: CASGDGGISQYF. DNA of the CDR3: TGTGCCAGCGGAGACGGGGGGATATCGCAGTATTTT.

V gene TRBV5-6 combines with J gene TRBJ2-3; D is possibly TRBD1 (6 bases). In germline, CDR1 is SGHDT, CDR2 YYEEEE. The CDR3 loop spans 15 amino acids. V was pared by 4 bases and J by 5 bases, with 17 bases between. The CDR3 nucleotides read TGTGCCAGCAGCGCAACCGGGACATCGAGAGATACGCAGTATTTT. Amino acid sequence: CASSATGTSRDTQYF. The full variable domain, in which reference TRBV5-6 and TRBJ2-3 provide the parts outside the CDR3, is DAGVTQSPTHLIKTRGQQVTLRCSPKSGHDTVSWYQQALGQGPQFIFQYYEEEERQRGNFPDRFSGHQFPNYSSELNVNALLLGDSALYLCASSATGTSRDTQYFGPGTRLTVL.

By frequency in the sample, this clone is medium-sized. The chain uses TRBV6-6 and TRBJ2-1, with TRBD2 matching over 10 bases. This CDR3 spans 15 amino acids. The V gene's germline CDR1 is MNHNY and CDR2 SVGAGI (reference sequence). The V and J ends lost 3 bases and 6 bases, in that order; junction bases with no gene match: 5. The CDR3 DNA reads TGTGCCAGCAGTTATCGACTAGCGGGTATCAATGAGCAGTTCTTC. It specifies CASSYRLAGINEQFF.

The rearrangement joins TRBV6-4 to TRBJ2-2; the match to TRBD1 covers 7 bases. There are 16 residues in the CDR3. V shed 2 bases, J shed 1 base, and the junction held 4 bases outside the gene matches. The germline V gene has CDR1 MRHNA and CDR2 SNTAGT. The CDR3 nucleotides are TGTGCCAGCAGTGACGAAGACAGGGAGAACACCGGGGAGCTGTTTTTT. The encoded protein is CASSDEDRENTGELFF.

V is TRBV7-2 and J is TRBJ2-2; 11 nucleotides align to TRBD2. Per the germline V gene, CDR1 is SGHTA and CDR2 is FQGNSA. V shed 5 bases, J shed 1 base, and the junction held 3 bases outside the gene matches. The CDR3 is 16 amino acids. In nucleotides, the CDR3 is TGTGCCAGCAGCCCAGGACTAGCGGGGAACACCGGGGAGCTGTTTTTT. It specifies CASSPGLAGNTGELFF.

V is TRBV5-1 and J is TRBJ2-5, with D perhaps matching TRBD1 or TRBD2 (6 bases each). The CDR3 sequence is 15 residues long. Trimming took off 0 bases at V and 5 bases at J, with 14 bases between the two ends. CDR1 is SGHRS, CDR2 YFSETQ, per germline. CDR3 DNA: TGCGCCAGCAGCTTGGAAACGGGGGCTTGGGAGACCCAGTACTTC. Its protein product is CASSLETGAWETQYF.

The gene calls are TRBV9 and TRBJ1-3; TRBD1 is a possible D gene (6 bases). CDR1 is SGDLS and CDR2 is YYNGEE in the germline V gene. Trimming removed 1 base from V and 2 bases from J, with 7 bases in between. This CDR3 is built from 14 residues. CDR3 in DNA: TGTGCCAGCAGCGTAAACAGGGCTGGAAACACCATATATTTT. Translated: CASSVNRAGNTIYF.

The chain employs TRBV5-5 and TRBJ2-1, with 7 nucleotides matching TRBD2. V trimming: 0 bases; J trimming: 1 base; junction bases outside the gene matches: 1. Germline V lookup: CDR1 SGHKS, CDR2 YYEKEE (reference sequence). CDR3 length: 15 amino acids. DNA for the CDR3: TGTGCCAGCAGCTTGGACGGGAGGTCCTACAATGAGCAGTTCTTC. The encoded protein is CASSLDGRSYNEQFF.

This sequence joins TRBV9 and TRBJ1-5; D perhaps matches TRBD1 (5 bases). V shed 6 bases and J shed 4 bases, with 14 bases lying between them. CDR3 length: 14 amino acids. Germline V CDR1 and CDR2: SGDLS, YYNGEE. The chain's CDR3 is CASNQAGGNQPQHF. CDR3 sequence (DNA): TGTGCCAGCAACCAAGCCGGGGGTAATCAGCCCCAGCATTTT.

The J gene is TRBJ2-1, the V gene TRBV30; a possible D gene is TRBD1 (5 bases). The CDR3 sequence is 16 residues long. The ends were cut back, 3 bases at V and 3 bases at J, with 18 bases in the middle. Germline assignment: CDR1 GTSNPN and CDR2 SVGIG (reference sequence). The CDR3 region has the DNA TGTGCCTGGAGAGGGGCACCTTGGGGCTACTACAATGAGCAGTTCTTC. Protein: CAWRGAPWGYYNEQFF.

The J gene is TRBJ1-5, the V gene TRBV7-2; 8 bases are a match to TRBD1. Germline CDR1 is SGHTA and CDR2 is FQGNSA. V gave up 5 bases and J gave up 4 bases; unmatched junction bases: 10. The CDR3 runs 16 residues. This chain's CDR3 is CASSPNGQGTNQPQHF. The CDR3 DNA reads as TGTGCCAGCAGCCCTAACGGACAGGGTACTAATCAGCCCCAGCATTTT.

By share, this clone counts as medium-sized (0.01 to 0.1%). This rearrangement joins TRBV13 to TRBJ2-1; D possibly corresponds to TRBD2 (5 bases). Per the germline V gene, CDR1 is PRHDT and CDR2 is FYEKMQ (reference sequence). The length of the CDR3 is 13 residues. Trimming stripped 1 base from V and 6 bases from J, with 7 bases between. The CDR3: CASSLDRGNEQFF. The CDR3, as DNA: TGTGCCAGCAGCTTAGATCGGGGCAATGAGCAGTTCTTC. The full variable domain, with the rest looked up from reference TRBV13 and TRBJ2-1, is AAGVIQSPRHLIKEKRETATLKCYPIPRHDTVYWYQQGPGQDPQFLISFYEKMQSDKGSIPDRFSAQQFSDYHSELNMSSLELGDSALYFCASSLDRGNEQFFGPGTRLTVL.

The chain uses TRBV5-4 and TRBJ2-1; 7 bases fit TRBD2. Germline CDR1 reads SGHNT; CDR2 reads YYREEE (reference sequence). V was pared by 10 bases and J by 3 bases, with 13 bases of the junction left unmatched. This CDR3 is built from 15 residues. The CDR3, as DNA: TGTGCCGTAGGGCGGGCGGGAGATTACTACAATGAGCAGTTCTTC. Amino acid sequence: CAVGRAGDYYNEQFF. The variable domain in full, with the rest retrieved from reference TRBV5-4 and TRBJ2-1, is ETGVTQSPTHLIKTRGQQVTLRCSSQSGHNTVSWYQQALGQGPQFIFQYYREEENGRGNFPPRFSGLQFPNYSSELNVNALELDDSALYLCAVGRAGDYYNEQFFGPGTRLTVL.

There are a few counts of this clone. Relative to the germline gene, one junction end is altered; a read error may explain this. The chain links TRBV7-2 to TRBJ1-2; 7 bases are shared with TRBD1. This CDR3 contains 13 residues. CDR1 is SGHTA and CDR2 is FQGNSA in the germline V gene. In DNA form, the CDR3 reads TGCGCCAGCAGCCAACAGGGGTACTATGGCTACACCTTC. This encodes CASSQQGYYGYTF.

The V and J genes are TRBV6-1 and TRBJ2-7; a possible D gene is TRBD1 (6 bases). CDR3 size: 12 residues. The V gene's germline CDR1 is MNHNS and CDR2 SASEGT. V lost 7 bases and J lost 3, with 10 bases in between. The CDR3 loop is CASTQDSYEQYV. Here the CDR3 DNA reads TGTGCCAGCACCCAGGACAGCTACGAGCAGTACGTC.

The rearrangement links TRBV27 to TRBJ1-5, with TRBD1 as a possible D gene (5 bases). Germline CDR1 and CDR2: MNHEY and SMNVEV (reference sequence). The V end lost 6 bases, the J end lost 7 bases, and 16 bases lay between the germline ends. The CDR3 length is 14 residues. CDR3 protein: CASRVRGTGQPQHF. The CDR3 coding sequence is TGTGCCAGCAGGGTGAGGGGTACGGGACAGCCCCAGCATTTT.

This clone has only a few counts. The chain employs TRBV4-1 and TRBJ1-1; 7 bases are shared with TRBD1. The germline V gene encodes CDR1 MGHRA and CDR2 YSYEKL. The CDR3 totals 16 residues. J lost 8 bases, V lost 0 bases, and 12 bases had no gene match. The CDR3 DNA is TGCGCCAGCAGCCAAGAAGGAGCGACGGGACAGCCCGAAGCTTTCTTT. It specifies CASSQEGATGQPEAFF.

V usage is TRBV30 and J usage is TRBJ1-6, with D uncertain. Germline CDR1 reads GTSNPN; CDR2 reads SVGIG (reference sequence). V gave up 2 bases and J gave up 7 bases, with 15 bases separating them. CDR3 length equals 15 residues. The CDR3 bases are TGTGCCTGGAGTCCCCTCCGGATCGAAAATTCACCCCTCCACTTT. Amino acids: CAWSPLRIENSPLHF.

The chain has TRBV7-3 and TRBJ1-5, with 12 nucleotides matching TRBD1. The length of the CDR3 is 18 residues. Trimming took 5 bases from V and 6 from J; bases not matched to a gene: 14. CDR1 and CDR2 (germline): SGHTA, FQGTGA. CDR3 region: CASSPTRDRGLRSQPQHF. DNA of the CDR3: TGTGCCAGCAGCCCAACACGGGACAGGGGGCTACGGAGTCAGCCCCAGCATTTT.

V is TRBV13 and J is TRBJ2-5, with a weak D call TRBD2 (5 bases). CDR1 and CDR2 (germline): PRHDT, FYEKMQ (reference sequence). The ends were cut back, 5 bases at V and 2 bases at J, with 9 bases in the middle. CDR3 length: 13 amino acids. The CDR3: CASSQGGQETQYF. CDR3 bases: TGTGCCAGCAGCCAAGGAGGTCAAGAGACCCAGTACTTC.